This TCR beta chain was profiled in a study of cytomegalovirus exposure and HLA in healthy donors. A multiplex PCR was run with 60 Vbeta primers and 13 Jbeta primers. Sequencing was performed with immunoSEQ multiplex PCR; in TCRdb, only in-frame clones are kept and a portion is missing. Counted here are about 120,000 clones, around 80% occurring once; the ten biggest clones make up 7.5% to 9%. The CDR3 loop spans 15 amino acids. The trim removed 6 bases at V and 7 bases at J, leaving 9 bases unmatched. Germline V gene sequence: CDR1 MNHEY, CDR2 SVGAGI. The receptor was derived from a female donor in good health and CMV-seropositive. Sequenced: PBMCs. The chain links TRBV6-5 to TRBJ2-1; 10 bases are shared with TRBD2. CDR3 sequence reads: CASSQAGGPRNEQFF. In nucleotides, the CDR3 is TGTGCCAGCAGCCAAGCGGGGGGGCCGCGGAATGAGCAGTTCTTC.